The sequence of this TCR beta chain was determined in a study of radiotherapy plus CTLA-4 blockade in lung cancer. Whole-study results and caveats: Expansion in blood of tumor-derived TCR clones was seen after radiotherapy plus ipilimumab. Alongside interferon-beta, early blood T cell clone dynamics were reportedly the best predictor of response.

Clones were sequenced by immunoSEQ multiplex PCR, and TCRdb holds only the in-frame ones, with some missing. In the table there are some 64,000 clones, around 77% of which are singletons. The study treated chemo-refractory metastatic non-small-cell lung cancer patients with focal radiation plus ipilimumab CTLA-4 blockade. The table lists this clone with a few counts. What it binds is not known. The sequence came from a human donor with non-small cell lung cancer who had a complete response to radiotherapy plus ipilimumab. This specimen was peripheral blood, taken from a patient treated with radiotherapy plus ipilimumab.

DNA of the CDR3: TGTGCCAGCACCCCCGGACAGCTTAGCTCTGGAAACACCATATATTTT. This codes for CASTPGQLSSGNTIYF. This chain joins TRBV7-9 and TRBJ1-3, with D perhaps TRBD1 (6 bases). CDR3 length: 16 residues. V was cut by 7 bases and J by 0 bases, with 16 bases left in between. Looked up from germline, CDR1 is SEHNR and CDR2 is FQNEAQ (reference sequence).